Shown below are 4 T cell receptor beta chains from a single sample sequenced in a study of identical twins. From the 5' RACE reads, TCRdb called clonotypes with MiXCR, one entry per CDR3 protein. Of hundreds of thousands of distinct CDR3 sequences in the sample, roughly 6% were seen once. Material: naive T cells sorted from blood. The receptors here all came from a young man in good health.

This clonotype was counted a few times. The rearrangement links TRBV29-1 to TRBJ2-1; TRBD2 matches 10 bases. In germline, CDR1 is SQVTM, CDR2 ANQGSEA. CDR3 length: 17 residues. The ends lost 8 bases at V and 0 bases at J; junction bases unmatched: 13. CDR3 region: CSIRAAGGPRSYNEQFF. The CDR3 nucleotides read TGCAGCATACGTGCAGCGGGAGGGCCGCGCTCCTACAATGAGCAGTTCTTC.

This clonotype was counted many times. This chain connects TRBV6-2 or TRBV6-3 to TRBJ1-1; a possible D gene is TRBD1 (5 bases). This CDR3 contains 15 residues. Trimming shortened V by 6 bases and J by 6 bases, and 20 bases separated the two germline ends. The germline CDR1 and CDR2 sequences are MNHEY and SVGEGT. CDR3 in amino acids: CASSPHGQGEAEAFF. CDR3 DNA sequence: TGTGCCAGCAGCCCACACGGGCAGGGTGAGGCTGAAGCTTTCTTT.

This chain links TRBV20-1 with TRBJ2-7; 11 bases match TRBD1. The CDR3 is 16 residues long. V trimming: 0 bases; J trimming: 6 bases; junction bases outside the gene matches: 10. Germline-derived CDR1 and CDR2 are DFQATT and SNEGSKA (reference sequence). This chain's CDR3 is CSARDRVPGQGGEQYF. As DNA, the CDR3 is TGCAGTGCTAGAGACAGAGTCCCGGGACAGGGGGGCGAGCAGTACTTC.

This chain uses TRBV6-2 or TRBV6-3 with TRBJ2-7, with 12 bases lining up with TRBD2. The CDR3 runs 22 residues. Looked up from germline, CDR1 is MNHEY and CDR2 is SVGEGT. With V trimmed by 2 bases and J by 0 bases, 20 bases remained unmatched. In DNA form, the CDR3 reads TGTGCCAGCAGTTACAACGGGGGGAGGACGGGAACTAGCGGGAGGTCCTCCTACGAGCAGTACTTC. Translation gives CASSYNGGRTGTSGRSSYEQYF.